The present TCR beta chain was sequenced within a study of beta chain features in type 1 diabetes. Study findings and constraints: Researchers report that Type 1 diabetes patients had moderately but significantly shorter TCRB CDR3s across all four CD4+ subsets. Compared to healthy donors, patients appeared to have naive, central memory and Treg TCRB repertoires that were more alike. Patients and controls would share equally any PCR tilt toward shorter templates.

Per the germline V gene, CDR1 is SGHRS and CDR2 is YFSETQ. There are 15 residues in the CDR3. J lost 3 bases, V lost 5 bases, and 7 bases had no gene match. All sorted populations exceeded 95% purity. Comments on this clone: What it recognizes is unknown.

Since all of the isolated RNA was reverse transcribed, expressed TCRB transcripts were what got sequenced. Sequencing was performed with immunoSEQ multiplex PCR; in TCRdb, only in-frame clones are kept and a portion is missing. Here the sample spans around 250,000 clones, about 14% being singletons. The source of this sequence is a man aged 25 to 40 with type 1 diabetes. This rearrangement joins TRBV5-1 to TRBJ1-1, with 10 nucleotides matching TRBD1. The specimen sequenced was naive CD4+ T cells from blood. The CDR3 reads CASRYRTGGDTEAFF. The CDR3 coding sequence is TGCGCCAGCAGATATAGGACAGGGGGAGACACTGAAGCTTTCTTT.